This entry lists 9 T cell receptor beta chains sequenced from one sample in a study of cytomegalovirus exposure and HLA in healthy donors. The data were produced by immunoSEQ multiplex PCR, yet TCRdb's version contains in-frame clones alone and is incomplete. The table lists some 140,000 clones, around 84% of them singletons. The sample was PBMCs. The receptors were sampled from a human donor in good health.

The V call is TRBV6-6, the J call TRBJ1-1; TRBD1 matches 9 bases. CDR1 MNHNY and CDR2 SVGAGI come from the germline V gene (reference sequence). V lost 5 bases to trimming and J lost 4 bases; unmatched junction nucleotides: 8. The CDR3 has 15 residues. CDR3 sequence (DNA): TGTGCCAGCAGTGGAGGGACAGGGAAGAGCACTGAAGCTTTCTTT. The encoded protein is CASSGGTGKSTEAFF.

This rearrangement joins TRBV7-8 to TRBJ1-2; D unclear. Germline assignment: CDR1 SGHVS and CDR2 FQNEAQ. The V gene lost 5 bases and the J gene lost 0 bases, with 19 bases spanning the gap. The CDR3 runs 17 residues. The CDR3 loop is CASSPKRVSLANYGYTF. The CDR3 DNA follows: TGTGCCAGCAGCCCCAAGAGAGTCTCGCTAGCTAACTATGGCTACACCTTC.

Here the CDR3 DNA reads TGCGCCAGCAGCTTGGGGGGCCAGGACAGGGGTCGAGAGCAGTACTTC. As protein: CASSLGGQDRGREQYF. The rearrangement links TRBV5-1 to TRBJ2-7; the match to TRBD1 covers 9 bases. Germline lookup yields CDR1 SGHRS and CDR2 YFSETQ. Trimming cost V 0 bases and J 7 bases; bases outside gene matches: 11. This CDR3 has 16 amino acids.

V is TRBV2 and J is TRBJ2-2; D ambiguous. With 2 bases removed from V and 2 bases from J, the gap between germline ends came to 6 bases. Per germline, CDR1 SNHLY and CDR2 FYNNEI. The CDR3 covers 14 residues. CDR3 DNA sequence: TGTGCCAGCAGTGAACAAATTAACACCGGGGAGCTGTTTTTT. It is translated as CASSEQINTGELFF.

CDR3 region: CASSPFRGPEGEQYF. The DNA of the CDR3 is TGTGCCAGCAGCCCGTTCAGGGGGCCGGAGGGCGAGCAGTACTTC. This sequence joins TRBV6-5 and TRBJ2-7; 8 bases fit TRBD1. The CDR3 is 15 amino acids. Germline V gives CDR1 MNHEY, CDR2 SVGAGI. Trimming removed 6 bases from V and 6 bases from J; junction bases left unmatched: 13.

The chain carries TRBV4-1 and TRBJ1-2; D is uncertain. CDR3 length equals 14 residues. V shed 1 base and J shed 3 bases, with 9 bases lying between them. CDR1 is MGHRA, CDR2 YSYEKL, per germline. The CDR3 loop is CASSQAVLHYGYTF. The CDR3 DNA is TGCGCCAGCAGCCAAGCGGTTCTTCACTATGGCTACACCTTC.

This chain joins TRBV27 and TRBJ2-1; possible D gene TRBD2, 6 bases. CDR3 length equals 20 residues. Trimming cost V 6 bases and J 5 bases, with 32 bases left between them. Germline V gene data show CDR1 as MNHEY and CDR2 as SMNVEV (reference sequence). The CDR3 loop is CASRPFWGLMGLKGNNEQFF. Written as DNA, the CDR3 is TGTGCCAGCAGACCTTTCTGGGGACTGATGGGACTTAAAGGAAACAATGAGCAGTTCTTC.

The chain employs TRBV9 and TRBJ2-7, with 7 nucleotides matching TRBD2. The CDR3 covers 14 residues. The ends lost 0 bases at V and 3 bases at J; junction bases unmatched: 3. From germline, CDR1 is SGDLS and CDR2 YYNGEE. The DNA for the CDR3 is TGTGCCAGCAGCGTAGCAGGCGGGGGCTACGAGCAGTACTTC. Protein product: CASSVAGGGYEQYF.

The CDR3 spells CASYSGTSGSPDTQYF. The CDR3 bases are TGTGCCAGCTATTCCGGGACTAGCGGGAGTCCAGATACGCAGTATTTT. This chain links TRBV28 with TRBJ2-3; 14 bases are a match to TRBD2. The V gene's germline CDR1 is MDHEN and CDR2 SYDVKM. This CDR3 contains 16 residues. After removal of 8 bases from V and 4 bases from J, the junction contained 8 bases not matched to a gene.